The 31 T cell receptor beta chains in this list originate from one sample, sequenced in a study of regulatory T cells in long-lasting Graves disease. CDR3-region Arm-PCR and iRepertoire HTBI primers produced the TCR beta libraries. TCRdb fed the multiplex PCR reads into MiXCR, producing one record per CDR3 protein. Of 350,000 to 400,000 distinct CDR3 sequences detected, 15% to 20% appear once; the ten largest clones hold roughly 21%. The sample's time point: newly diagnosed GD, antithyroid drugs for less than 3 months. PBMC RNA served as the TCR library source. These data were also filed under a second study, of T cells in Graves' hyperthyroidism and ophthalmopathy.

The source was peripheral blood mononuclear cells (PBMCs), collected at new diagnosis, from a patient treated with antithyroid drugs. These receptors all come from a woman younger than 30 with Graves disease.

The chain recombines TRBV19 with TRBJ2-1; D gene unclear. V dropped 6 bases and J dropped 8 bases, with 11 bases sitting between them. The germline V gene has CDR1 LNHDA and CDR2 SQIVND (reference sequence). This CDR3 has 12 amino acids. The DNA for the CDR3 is TGTGCCAGTAGCGAATTTCGCGATGAGCAGTTCTTC. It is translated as CASSEFRDEQFF.

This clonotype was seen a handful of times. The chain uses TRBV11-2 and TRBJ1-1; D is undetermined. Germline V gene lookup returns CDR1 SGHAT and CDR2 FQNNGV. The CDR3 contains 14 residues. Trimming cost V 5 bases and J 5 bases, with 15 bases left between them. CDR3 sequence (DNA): TGTGCCAGCAGCCAAGGACTTGGAAGGACTGAAGCTTTCTTT. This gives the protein CASSQGLGRTEAFF.

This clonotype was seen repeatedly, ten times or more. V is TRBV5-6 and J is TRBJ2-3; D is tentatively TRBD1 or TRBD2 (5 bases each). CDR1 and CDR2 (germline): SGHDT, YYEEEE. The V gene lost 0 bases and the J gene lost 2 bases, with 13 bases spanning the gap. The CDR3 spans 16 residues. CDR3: CASSLAGAQDTDTQYF. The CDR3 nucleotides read TGTGCCAGCAGCTTGGCCGGGGCGCAAGACACAGATACGCAGTATTTT.

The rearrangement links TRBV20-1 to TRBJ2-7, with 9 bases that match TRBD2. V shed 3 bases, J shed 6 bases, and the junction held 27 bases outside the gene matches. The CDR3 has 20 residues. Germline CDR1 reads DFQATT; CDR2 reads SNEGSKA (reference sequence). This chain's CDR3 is CSASGVSSGTIRANPGEQYF. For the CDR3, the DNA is TGCAGTGCTAGCGGGGTGTCTAGCGGGACCATCCGGGCCAATCCCGGCGAGCAGTACTTC.

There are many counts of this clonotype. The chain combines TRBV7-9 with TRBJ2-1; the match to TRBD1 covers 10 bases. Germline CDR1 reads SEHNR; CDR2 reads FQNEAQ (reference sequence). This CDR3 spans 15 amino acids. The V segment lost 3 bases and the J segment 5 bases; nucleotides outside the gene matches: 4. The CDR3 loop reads CASSFGTGANNEQFF. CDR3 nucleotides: TGTGCCAGCAGCTTCGGGACAGGGGCCAACAATGAGCAGTTCTTC.

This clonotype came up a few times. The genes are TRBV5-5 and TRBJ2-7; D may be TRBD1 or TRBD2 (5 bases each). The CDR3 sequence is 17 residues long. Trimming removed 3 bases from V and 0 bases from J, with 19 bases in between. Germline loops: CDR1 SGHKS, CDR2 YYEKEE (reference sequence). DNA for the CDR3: TGTGCCAGCAGCTCGGGGCGGGTGCTGAGAAGCTCCTACGAGCAGTACTTC. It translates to CASSSGRVLRSSYEQYF.

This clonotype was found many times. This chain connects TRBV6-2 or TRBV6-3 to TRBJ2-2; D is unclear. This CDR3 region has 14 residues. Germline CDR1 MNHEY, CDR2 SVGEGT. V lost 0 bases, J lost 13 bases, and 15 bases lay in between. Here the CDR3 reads CASSYSREPAWLFF. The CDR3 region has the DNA TGTGCCAGCAGTTACTCGAGAGAGCCGGCTTGGCTGTTTTTT.

The CDR3 sequence: CAWGPGLQNTEAFF. As DNA, the CDR3 is TGTGCCTGGGGACCGGGACTGCAGAACACTGAAGCTTTCTTT. The chain joins TRBV30 to TRBJ1-1, with D tentatively TRBD1 (5 bases). CDR3 length: 14 amino acids. The V end lost 5 bases, the J end lost 1 base, and 14 bases lay between the germline ends. Germline assignment: CDR1 GTSNPN and CDR2 SVGIG (reference sequence).

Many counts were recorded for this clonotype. The CDR3 spells CASNGKTDTQYF. DNA for the CDR3: TGCGCCAGCAACGGAAAAACAGATACGCAGTATTTT. This sequence joins TRBV5-1 and TRBJ2-3, with D unresolved. Between the trimmed V and J ends, which lost 6 bases and 3 bases, there was a span of 8 bases. The CDR3 consists of 12 residues. Germline V gene data show CDR1 as SGHRS and CDR2 as YFSETQ.

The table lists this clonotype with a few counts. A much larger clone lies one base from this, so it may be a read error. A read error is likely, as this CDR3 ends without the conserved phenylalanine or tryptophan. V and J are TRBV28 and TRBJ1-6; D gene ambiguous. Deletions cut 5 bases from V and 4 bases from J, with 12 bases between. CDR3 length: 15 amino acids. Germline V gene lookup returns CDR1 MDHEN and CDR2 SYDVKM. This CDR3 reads CASSPHSDYNSPLHL. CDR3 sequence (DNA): TGTGCCAGCAGTCCCCATTCAGATTATAATTCACCCCTCCACCTT.

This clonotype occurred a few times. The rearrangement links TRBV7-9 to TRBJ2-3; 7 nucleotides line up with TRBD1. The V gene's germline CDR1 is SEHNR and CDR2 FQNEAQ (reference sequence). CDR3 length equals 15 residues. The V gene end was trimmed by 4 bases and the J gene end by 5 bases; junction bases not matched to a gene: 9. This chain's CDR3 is CASSSQTGLGDTQYF. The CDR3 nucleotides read TGTGCCAGCAGCTCCCAGACAGGGTTGGGAGATACGCAGTATTTT.

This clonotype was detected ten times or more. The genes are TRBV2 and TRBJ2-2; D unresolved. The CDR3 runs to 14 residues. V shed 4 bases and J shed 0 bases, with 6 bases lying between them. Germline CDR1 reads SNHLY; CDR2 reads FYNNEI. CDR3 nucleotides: TGTGCCAGCAGTGGGGCCTCGAACACCGGGGAGCTGTTTTTT. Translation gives CASSGASNTGELFF. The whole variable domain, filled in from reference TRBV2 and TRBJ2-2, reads EPEVTQTPSHQVTQMGQEVILRCVPISNHLYFYWYRQILGQKVEFLVSFYNNEISEKSEIFDDQFSVERPDGSNFTLKIRSTKLEDSAMYFCASSGASNTGELFFGEGSRLTVL.

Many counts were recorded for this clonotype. DNA for the CDR3: TGTGCCAGCAGTGAATGGGGGGCGCGCTATAATTCACCCCTCCACTTT. Translation: CASSEWGARYNSPLHF. The chain uses TRBV6-2 or TRBV6-3 and TRBJ1-6; tentative D call: TRBD1 (6 bases). V lost 5 bases and J 3 bases, leaving 14 bases between the germline ends. From germline, CDR1 is MNHEY and CDR2 SVGEGT. CDR3 length: 16 residues.

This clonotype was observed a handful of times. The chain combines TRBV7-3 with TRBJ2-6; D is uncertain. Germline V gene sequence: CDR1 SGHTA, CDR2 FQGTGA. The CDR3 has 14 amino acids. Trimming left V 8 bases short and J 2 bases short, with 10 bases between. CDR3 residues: CASALVAGANVLTF. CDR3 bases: TGTGCCAGCGCTCTGGTTGCTGGGGCCAACGTCCTGACTTTC.

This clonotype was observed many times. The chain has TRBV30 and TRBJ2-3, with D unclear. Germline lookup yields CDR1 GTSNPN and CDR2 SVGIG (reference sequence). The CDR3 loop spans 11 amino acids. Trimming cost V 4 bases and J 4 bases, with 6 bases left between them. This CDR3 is CAWTSADTQYF. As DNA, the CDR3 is TGTGCCTGGACCTCTGCAGATACGCAGTATTTT.

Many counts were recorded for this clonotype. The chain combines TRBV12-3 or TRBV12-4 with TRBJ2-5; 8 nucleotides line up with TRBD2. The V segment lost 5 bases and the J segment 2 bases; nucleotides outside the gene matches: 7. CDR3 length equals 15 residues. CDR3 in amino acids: CASSRGGGRQETQYF. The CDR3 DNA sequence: TGTGCCAGCAGTCGGGGGGGGGGGCGACAAGAGACCCAGTACTTC.

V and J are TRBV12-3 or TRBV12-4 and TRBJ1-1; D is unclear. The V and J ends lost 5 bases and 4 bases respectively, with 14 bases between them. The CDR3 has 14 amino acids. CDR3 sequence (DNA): TGTGCCAGCAGTGCCGGCCCGGTAAGCACTGAAGCTTTCTTT. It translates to CASSAGPVSTEAFF.

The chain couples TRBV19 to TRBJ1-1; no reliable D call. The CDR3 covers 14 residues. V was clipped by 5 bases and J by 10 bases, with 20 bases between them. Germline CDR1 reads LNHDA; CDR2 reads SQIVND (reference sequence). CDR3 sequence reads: CASSPRISPGGAFF. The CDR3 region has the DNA TGTGCCAGTAGTCCTCGAATTAGTCCGGGTGGAGCTTTCTTT. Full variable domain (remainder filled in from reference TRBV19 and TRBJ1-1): DGGITQSPKYLFRKEGQNVTLSCEQNLNHDAMYWYRQDPGQGLRLIYYSQIVNDFQKGDIAEGYSVSREKKESFPLTVTSAQKNPTAFYLCASSPRISPGGAFFGQGTRLTVV.

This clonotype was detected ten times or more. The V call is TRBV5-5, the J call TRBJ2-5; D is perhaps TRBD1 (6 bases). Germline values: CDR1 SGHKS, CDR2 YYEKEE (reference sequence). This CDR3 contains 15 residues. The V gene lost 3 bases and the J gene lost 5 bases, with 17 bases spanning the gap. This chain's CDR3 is CASSSIGGQVETQYF. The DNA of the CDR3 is TGTGCCAGCAGCTCTATTGGGGGCCAGGTGGAGACCCAGTACTTC.

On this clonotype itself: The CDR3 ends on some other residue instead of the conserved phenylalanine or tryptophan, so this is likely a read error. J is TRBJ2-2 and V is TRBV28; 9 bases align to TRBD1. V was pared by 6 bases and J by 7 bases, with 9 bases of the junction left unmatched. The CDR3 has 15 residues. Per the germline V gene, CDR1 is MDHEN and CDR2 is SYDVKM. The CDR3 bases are TGTGCCAGCAGCCCGGGACAGGGACACATCGGGGAGCTGTTTTCT. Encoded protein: CASSPGQGHIGELFS.

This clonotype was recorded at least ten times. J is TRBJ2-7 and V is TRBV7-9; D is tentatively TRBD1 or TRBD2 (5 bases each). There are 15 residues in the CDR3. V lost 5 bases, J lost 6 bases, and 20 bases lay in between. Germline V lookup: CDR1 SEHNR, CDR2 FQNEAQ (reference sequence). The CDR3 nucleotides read TGTGCCAGCAGCGGCCTCGGGACGGACTGGGTCGAGCAGTACTTC. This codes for CASSGLGTDWVEQYF.

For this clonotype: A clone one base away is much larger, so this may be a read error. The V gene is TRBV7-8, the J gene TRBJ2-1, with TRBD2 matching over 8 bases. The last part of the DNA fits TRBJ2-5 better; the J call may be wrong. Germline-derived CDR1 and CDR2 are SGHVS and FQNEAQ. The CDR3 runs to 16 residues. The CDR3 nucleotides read TGTGCCAGCAGCTTAGGGCCGGGGGGGCTAGTGGAGACCCAGTACTTC. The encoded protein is CASSLGPGGLVETQYF.

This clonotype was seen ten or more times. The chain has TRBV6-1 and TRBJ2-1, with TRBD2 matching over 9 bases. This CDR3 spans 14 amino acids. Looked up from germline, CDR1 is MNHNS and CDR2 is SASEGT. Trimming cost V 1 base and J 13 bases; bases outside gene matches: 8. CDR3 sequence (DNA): TGTGCCAGCAGTGAAGGGGGACTAGCAAAGGGTCAGTTCTTC. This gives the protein CASSEGGLAKGQFF.

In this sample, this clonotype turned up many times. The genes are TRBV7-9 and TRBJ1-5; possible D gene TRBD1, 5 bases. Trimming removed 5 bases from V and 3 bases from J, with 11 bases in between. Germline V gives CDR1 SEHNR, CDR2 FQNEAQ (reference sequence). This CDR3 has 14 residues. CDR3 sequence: CASSPRDDNQPQHF. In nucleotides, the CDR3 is TGTGCCAGCAGCCCCCGGGACGACAATCAGCCCCAGCATTTT.

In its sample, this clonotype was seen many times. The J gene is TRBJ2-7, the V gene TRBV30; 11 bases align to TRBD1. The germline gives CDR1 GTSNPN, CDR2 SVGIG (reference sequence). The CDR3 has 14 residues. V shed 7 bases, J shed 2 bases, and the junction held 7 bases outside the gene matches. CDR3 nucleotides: TGTGCCTCCGCAGCGGGACAGGGGGCCTACGAGCAGTACTTC. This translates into CASAAGQGAYEQYF.

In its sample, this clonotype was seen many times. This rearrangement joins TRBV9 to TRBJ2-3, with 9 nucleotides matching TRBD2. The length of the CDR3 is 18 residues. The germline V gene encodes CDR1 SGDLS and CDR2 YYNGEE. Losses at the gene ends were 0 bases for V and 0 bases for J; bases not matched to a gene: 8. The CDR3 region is CASSVGSGGMISTDTQYF. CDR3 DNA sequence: TGTGCCAGCAGCGTAGGAAGCGGGGGGATGATAAGCACAGATACGCAGTATTTT.

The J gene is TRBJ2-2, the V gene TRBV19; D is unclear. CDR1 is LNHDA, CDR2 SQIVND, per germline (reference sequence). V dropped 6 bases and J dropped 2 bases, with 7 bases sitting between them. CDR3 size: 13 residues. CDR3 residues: CASRKLNTGELFF. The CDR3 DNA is TGTGCCAGTAGAAAGCTAAACACCGGGGAGCTGTTTTTT. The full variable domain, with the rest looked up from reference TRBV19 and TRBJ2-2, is DGGITQSPKYLFRKEGQNVTLSCEQNLNHDAMYWYRQDPGQGLRLIYYSQIVNDFQKGDIAEGYSVSREKKESFPLTVTSAQKNPTAFYLCASRKLNTGELFFGEGSRLTVL.

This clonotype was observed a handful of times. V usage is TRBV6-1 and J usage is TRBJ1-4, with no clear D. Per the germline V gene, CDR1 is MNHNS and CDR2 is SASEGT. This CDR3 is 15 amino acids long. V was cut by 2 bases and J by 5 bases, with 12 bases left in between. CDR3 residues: CASSEYWQKNEKLFF. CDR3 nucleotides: TGTGCCAGCAGTGAATATTGGCAGAAAAATGAAAAACTGTTTTTT.

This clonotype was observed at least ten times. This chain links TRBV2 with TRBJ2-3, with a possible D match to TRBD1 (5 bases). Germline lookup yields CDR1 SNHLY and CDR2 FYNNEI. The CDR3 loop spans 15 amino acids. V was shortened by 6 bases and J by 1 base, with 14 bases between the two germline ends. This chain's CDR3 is CASSQQGSGTDTQYF. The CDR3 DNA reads TGTGCCAGCAGCCAGCAGGGAAGCGGCACAGATACGCAGTATTTT. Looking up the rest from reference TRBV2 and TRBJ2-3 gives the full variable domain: EPEVTQTPSHQVTQMGQEVILRCVPISNHLYFYWYRQILGQKVEFLVSFYNNEISEKSEIFDDQFSVERPDGSNFTLKIRSTKLEDSAMYFCASSQQGSGTDTQYFGPGTRLTVL.

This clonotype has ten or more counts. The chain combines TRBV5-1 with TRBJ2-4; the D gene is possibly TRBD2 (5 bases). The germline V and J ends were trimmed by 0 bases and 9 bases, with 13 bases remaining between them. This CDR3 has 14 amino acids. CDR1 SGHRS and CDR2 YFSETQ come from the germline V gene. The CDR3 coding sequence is TGCGCCAGCAGCTTGGGACCCCGGGGAACCATTCAGTACTTC. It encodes CASSLGPRGTIQYF.

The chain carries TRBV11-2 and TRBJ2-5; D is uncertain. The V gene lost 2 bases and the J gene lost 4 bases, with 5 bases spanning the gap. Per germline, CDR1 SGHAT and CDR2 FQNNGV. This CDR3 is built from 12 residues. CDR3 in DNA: TGTGCCAGCAGCTTAAACAGAGAGACCCAGTACTTC. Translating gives CASSLNRETQYF.